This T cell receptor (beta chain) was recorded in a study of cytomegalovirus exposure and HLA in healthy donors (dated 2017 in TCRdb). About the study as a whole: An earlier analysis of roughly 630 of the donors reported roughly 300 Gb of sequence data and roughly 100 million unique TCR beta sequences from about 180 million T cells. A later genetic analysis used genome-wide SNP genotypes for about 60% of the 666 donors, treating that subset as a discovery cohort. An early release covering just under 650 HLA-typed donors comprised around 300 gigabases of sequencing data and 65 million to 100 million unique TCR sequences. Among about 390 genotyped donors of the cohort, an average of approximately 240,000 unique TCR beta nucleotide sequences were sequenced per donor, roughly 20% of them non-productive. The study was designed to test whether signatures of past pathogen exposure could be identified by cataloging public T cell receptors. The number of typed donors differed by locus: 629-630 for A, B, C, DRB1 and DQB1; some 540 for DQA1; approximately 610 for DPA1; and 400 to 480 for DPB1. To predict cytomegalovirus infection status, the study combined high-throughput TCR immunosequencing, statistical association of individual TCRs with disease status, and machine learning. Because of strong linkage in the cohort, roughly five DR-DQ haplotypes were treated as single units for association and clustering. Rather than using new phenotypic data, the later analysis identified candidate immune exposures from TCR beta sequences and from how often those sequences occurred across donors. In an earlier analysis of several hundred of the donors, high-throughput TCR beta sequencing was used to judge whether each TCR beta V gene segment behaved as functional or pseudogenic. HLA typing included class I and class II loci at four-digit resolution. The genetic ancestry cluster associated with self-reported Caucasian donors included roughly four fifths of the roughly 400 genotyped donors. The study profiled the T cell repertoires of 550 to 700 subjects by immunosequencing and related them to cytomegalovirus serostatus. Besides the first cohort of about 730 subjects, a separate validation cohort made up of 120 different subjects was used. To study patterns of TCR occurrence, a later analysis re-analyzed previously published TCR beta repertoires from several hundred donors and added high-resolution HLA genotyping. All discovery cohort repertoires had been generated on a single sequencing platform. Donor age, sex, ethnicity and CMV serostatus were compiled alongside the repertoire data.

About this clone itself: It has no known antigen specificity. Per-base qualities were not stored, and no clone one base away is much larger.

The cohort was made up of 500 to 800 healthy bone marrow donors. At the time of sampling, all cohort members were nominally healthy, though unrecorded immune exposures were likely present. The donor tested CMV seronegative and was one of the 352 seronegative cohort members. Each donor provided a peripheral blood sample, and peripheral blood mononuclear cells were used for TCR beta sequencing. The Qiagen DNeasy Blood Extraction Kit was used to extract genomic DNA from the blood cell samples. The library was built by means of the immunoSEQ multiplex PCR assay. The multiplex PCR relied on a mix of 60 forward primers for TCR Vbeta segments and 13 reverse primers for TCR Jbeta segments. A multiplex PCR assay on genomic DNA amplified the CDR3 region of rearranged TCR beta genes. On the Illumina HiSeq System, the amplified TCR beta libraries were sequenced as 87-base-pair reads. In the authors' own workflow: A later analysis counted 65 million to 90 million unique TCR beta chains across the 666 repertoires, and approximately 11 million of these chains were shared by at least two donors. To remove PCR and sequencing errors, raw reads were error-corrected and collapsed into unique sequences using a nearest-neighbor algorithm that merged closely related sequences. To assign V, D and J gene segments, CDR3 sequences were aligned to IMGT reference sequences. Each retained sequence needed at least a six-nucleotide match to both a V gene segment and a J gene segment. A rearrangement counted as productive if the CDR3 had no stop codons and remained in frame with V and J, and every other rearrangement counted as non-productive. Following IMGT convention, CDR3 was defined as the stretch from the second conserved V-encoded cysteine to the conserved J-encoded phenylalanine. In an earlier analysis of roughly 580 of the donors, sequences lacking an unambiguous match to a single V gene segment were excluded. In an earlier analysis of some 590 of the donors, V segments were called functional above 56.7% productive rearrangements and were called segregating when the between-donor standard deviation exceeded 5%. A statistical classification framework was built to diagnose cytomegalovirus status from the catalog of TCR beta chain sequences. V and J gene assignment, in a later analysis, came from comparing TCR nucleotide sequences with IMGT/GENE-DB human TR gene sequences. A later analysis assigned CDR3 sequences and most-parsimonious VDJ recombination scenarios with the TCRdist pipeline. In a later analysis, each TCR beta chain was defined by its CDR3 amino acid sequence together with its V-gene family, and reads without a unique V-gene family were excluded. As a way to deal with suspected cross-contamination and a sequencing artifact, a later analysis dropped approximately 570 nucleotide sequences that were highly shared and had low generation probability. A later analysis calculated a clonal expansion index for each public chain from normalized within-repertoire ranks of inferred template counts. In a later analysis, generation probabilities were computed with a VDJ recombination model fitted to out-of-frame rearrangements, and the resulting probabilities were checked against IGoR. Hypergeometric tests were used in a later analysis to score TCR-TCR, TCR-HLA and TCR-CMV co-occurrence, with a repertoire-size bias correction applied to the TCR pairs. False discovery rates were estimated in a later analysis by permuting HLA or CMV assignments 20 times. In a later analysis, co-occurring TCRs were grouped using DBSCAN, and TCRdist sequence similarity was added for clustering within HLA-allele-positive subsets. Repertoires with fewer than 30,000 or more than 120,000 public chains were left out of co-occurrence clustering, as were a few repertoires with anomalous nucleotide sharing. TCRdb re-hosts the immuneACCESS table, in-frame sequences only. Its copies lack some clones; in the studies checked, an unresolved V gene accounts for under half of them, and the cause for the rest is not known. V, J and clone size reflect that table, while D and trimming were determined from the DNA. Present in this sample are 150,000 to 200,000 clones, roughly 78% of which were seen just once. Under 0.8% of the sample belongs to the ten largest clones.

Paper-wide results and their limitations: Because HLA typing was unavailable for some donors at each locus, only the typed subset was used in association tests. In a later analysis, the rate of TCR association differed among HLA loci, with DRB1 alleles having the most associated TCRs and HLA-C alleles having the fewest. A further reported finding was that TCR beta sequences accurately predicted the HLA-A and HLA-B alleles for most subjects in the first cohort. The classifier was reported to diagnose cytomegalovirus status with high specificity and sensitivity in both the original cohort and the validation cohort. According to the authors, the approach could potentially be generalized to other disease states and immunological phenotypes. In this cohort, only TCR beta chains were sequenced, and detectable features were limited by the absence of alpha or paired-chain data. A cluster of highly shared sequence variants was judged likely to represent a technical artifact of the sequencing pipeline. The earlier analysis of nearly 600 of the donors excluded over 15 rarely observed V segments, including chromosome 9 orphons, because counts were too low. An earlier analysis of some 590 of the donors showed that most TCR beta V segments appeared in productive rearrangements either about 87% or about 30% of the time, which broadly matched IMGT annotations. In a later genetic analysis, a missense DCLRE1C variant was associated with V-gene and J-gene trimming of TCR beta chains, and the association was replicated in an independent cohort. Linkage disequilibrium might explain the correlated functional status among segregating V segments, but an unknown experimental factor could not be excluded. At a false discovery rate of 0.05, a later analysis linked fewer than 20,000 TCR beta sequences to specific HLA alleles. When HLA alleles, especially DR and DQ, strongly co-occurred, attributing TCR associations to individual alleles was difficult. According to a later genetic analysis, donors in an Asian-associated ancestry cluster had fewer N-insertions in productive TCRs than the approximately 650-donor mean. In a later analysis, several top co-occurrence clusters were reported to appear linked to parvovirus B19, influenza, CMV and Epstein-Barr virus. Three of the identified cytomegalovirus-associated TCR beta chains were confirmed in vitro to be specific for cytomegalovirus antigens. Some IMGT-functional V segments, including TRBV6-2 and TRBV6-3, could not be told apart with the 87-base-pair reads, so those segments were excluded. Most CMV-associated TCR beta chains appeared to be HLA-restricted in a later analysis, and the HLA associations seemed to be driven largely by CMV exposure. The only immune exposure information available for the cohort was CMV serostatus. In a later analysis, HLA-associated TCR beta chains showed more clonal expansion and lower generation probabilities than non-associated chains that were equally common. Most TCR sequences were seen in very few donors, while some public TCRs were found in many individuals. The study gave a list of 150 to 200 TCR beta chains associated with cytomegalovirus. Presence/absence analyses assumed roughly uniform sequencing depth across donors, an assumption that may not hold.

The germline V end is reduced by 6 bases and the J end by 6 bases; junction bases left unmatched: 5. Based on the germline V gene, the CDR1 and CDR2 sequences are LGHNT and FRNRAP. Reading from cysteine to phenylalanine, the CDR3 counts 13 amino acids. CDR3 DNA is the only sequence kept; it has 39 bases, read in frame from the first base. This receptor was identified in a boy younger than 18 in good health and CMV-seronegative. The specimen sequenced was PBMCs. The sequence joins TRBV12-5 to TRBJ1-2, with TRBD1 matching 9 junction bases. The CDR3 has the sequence CASGSQGAHGYTF. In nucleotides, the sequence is TGTGCTAGTGGGTCACAGGGGGCGCATGGCTACACCTTC.